Shown below are 10 T cell receptor beta chains from a single sample sequenced in a study of T cell repertoires in cytomegalovirus infection. Via MiXCR, TCRdb re-called the reads, giving one row per CDR3 protein. Among about 570,000 distinct CDR3 sequences listed, over 35% were seen once. The antigens for these receptors are not known. Sequences were derived from cultured PBMCs, sampled from culture after CMV antigen stimulation. The origin of the receptors is a human donor in good health (CMV status not recorded). Some clones in this sample may be carry-over from other donors' samples.

This clonotype showed up many times. The gene calls are TRBV7-2 and TRBJ1-5, with D unresolved. CDR3 size: 17 residues. The ends were cut back, 4 bases at V and 0 bases at J, with 16 bases in the middle. From germline, CDR1 is SGHTA and CDR2 FQGNSA. In DNA form, the CDR3 reads TGTGCCAGCAGCTCCGACCCGGGATCGTATAGCAATCAGCCCCAGCATTTT. Protein product: CASSSDPGSYSNQPQHF. The variable domain in full, completed from reference TRBV7-2 and TRBJ1-5, reads GAGVSQSPSNKVTEKGKDVELRCDPISGHTALYWYRQSLGQGLEFLIYFQGNSAPDKSGLPSDRFSAERTGGSVSTLTIQRTQQEDSAVYLCASSSDPGSYSNQPQHFGDGTRLSIL.

This sequence joins TRBV10-3 and TRBJ2-3, with D uncertain. V shed 10 bases and J shed 4 bases, with 12 bases lying between them. The CDR3 runs 12 residues. Germline CDR1 and CDR2: ENHRY and SYGVKD. DNA for the CDR3: TGTGCCAGCGCCCACTCCGCAGATACGCAGTATTTT. Translation: CASAHSADTQYF.

This sequence joins TRBV19 and TRBJ1-2; 11 bases line up with TRBD1. The CDR3 spans 15 residues. V lost 6 bases and J lost 2; bases outside the gene matches: 5. Germline assignment: CDR1 LNHDA and CDR2 SQIVND (reference sequence). The DNA for the CDR3 is TGTGCCAGTAGGACGGGACAGGGGGTCAACTATGGCTACACCTTC. It translates to CASRTGQGVNYGYTF.

The V and J genes are TRBV7-2 and TRBJ1-2; D unresolved. Trimming left V 4 bases short and J 5 bases short, with 11 bases between. Germline CDR1 reads SGHTA; CDR2 reads FQGNSA. CDR3 size: 13 residues. The CDR3 DNA follows: TGTGCCAGCAGCTCCAGCCCTAGTTATGGCTACACCTTC. Encoded protein: CASSSSPSYGYTF.

This chain uses TRBV7-9 with TRBJ1-2; D possibly corresponds to TRBD1 (5 bases). Trimming shortened V by 5 bases and J by 7 bases, and 20 bases separated the two germline ends. CDR3 size: 15 residues. Germline CDR1 reads SEHNR; CDR2 reads FQNEAQ (reference sequence). This CDR3 is CASSDLRGAQGGYTF. The DNA of the CDR3 is TGTGCCAGCAGCGACCTTCGAGGAGCGCAGGGTGGCTACACCTTC.

This clonotype showed up just a few times. V is TRBV7-8 and J is TRBJ2-7, with 7 bases identical to TRBD1. J lost 2 bases, V lost 4 bases, and 5 bases had no gene match. Per germline, CDR1 SGHVS and CDR2 FQNEAQ. The CDR3 totals 14 residues. CDR3 loop: CASSSLTGTYEQYF. In DNA form, the CDR3 reads TGTGCCAGCAGCTCCCTGACAGGGACCTACGAGCAGTACTTC. Full variable domain (missing parts from reference TRBV7-8 and TRBJ2-7): GAGVSQSPRYKVAKRGQDVALRCDPISGHVSLFWYQQALGQGPEFLTYFQNEAQLDKSGLPSDRFFAERPEGSVSTLKIQRTQQEDSAVYLCASSSLTGTYEQYFGPGTRLTVT.

This clonotype was seen many times. The gene calls are TRBV7-8 and TRBJ1-4; 9 bases agree with TRBD1. This CDR3 spans 15 amino acids. Germline V lookup: CDR1 SGHVS, CDR2 FQNEAQ. V trimming: 5 bases; J trimming: 9 bases; junction bases outside the gene matches: 10. The CDR3 region is CASSPRGTGTQKLFF. The CDR3 DNA is TGTGCCAGCAGCCCAAGGGGGACAGGGACTCAAAAACTGTTTTTT.

The chain recombines TRBV7-9 with TRBJ1-2; D not certain. V was clipped by 3 bases and J by 2 bases, with 10 bases between them. There are 14 residues in the CDR3. Germline CDR1 and CDR2: SEHNR and FQNEAQ (reference sequence). The CDR3 DNA reads as TGTGCCAGCAGCTTGGTCAACTCAAACTATGGCTACACCTTC. Translated: CASSLVNSNYGYTF.

This chain uses TRBV7-6 with TRBJ1-5; D is uncertain. Between the trimmed V and J ends, which lost 5 bases and 9 bases, there was a span of 11 bases. The CDR3 is 12 amino acids. The V gene's germline CDR1 is SGHVS and CDR2 FNYEAQ. The CDR3 bases are TGTGCCAGCAGCCTGGAGTCCCGGCCCCAGCATTTT. Translating it yields CASSLESRPQHF.

The chain recombines TRBV18 with TRBJ2-6, with D maybe TRBD1 (5 bases). CDR1 is KGHSH, CDR2 LQKENI, per germline. CDR3 length: 17 residues. Trimming pared 4 bases from V and 0 bases from J, leaving 13 bases between. The CDR3 reads CASSLGQGNSGANVLTF. In nucleotides, the CDR3 is TGTGCCAGCTCACTCGGCCAGGGAAACTCTGGGGCCAACGTCCTGACTTTC. Using reference TRBV18 and TRBJ2-6 for the parts outside the CDR3, the full variable domain is NAGVMQNPRHLVRRRGQEARLRCSPMKGHSHVYWYRQLPEEGLKFMVYLQKENIIDESGMPKERFSAEFPKEGPSILRIQQVVRGDSAAYFCASSLGQGNSGANVLTFGAGSRLTVL.